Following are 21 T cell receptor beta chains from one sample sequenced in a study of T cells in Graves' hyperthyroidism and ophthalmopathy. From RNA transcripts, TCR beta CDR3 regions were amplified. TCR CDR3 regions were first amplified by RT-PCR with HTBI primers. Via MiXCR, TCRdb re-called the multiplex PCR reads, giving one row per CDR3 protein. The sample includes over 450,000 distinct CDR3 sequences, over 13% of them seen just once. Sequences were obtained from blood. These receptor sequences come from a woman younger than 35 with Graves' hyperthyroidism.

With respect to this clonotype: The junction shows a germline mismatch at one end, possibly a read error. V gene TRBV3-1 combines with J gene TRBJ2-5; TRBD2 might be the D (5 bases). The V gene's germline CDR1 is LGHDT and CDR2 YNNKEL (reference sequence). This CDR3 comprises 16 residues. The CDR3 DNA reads TGTGCCAGCATCCAAGAGGGTGGGAGCCACCAAGAGATCCAGTACTTC. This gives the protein CASIQEGGSHQEIQYF.

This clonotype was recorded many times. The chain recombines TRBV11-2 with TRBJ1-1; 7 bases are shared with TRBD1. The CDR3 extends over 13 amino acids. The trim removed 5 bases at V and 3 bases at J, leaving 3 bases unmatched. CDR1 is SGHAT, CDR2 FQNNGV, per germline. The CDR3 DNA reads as TGTGCCAGCAGCACCGACAGGGACACTGAAGCTTTCTTT. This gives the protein CASSTDRDTEAFF. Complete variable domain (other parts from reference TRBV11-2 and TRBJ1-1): EAGVAQSPRYKIIEKRQSVAFWCNPISGHATLYWYQQILGQGPKLLIQFQNNGVVDDSQLPKDRFSAERLKGVDSTLKIQPAKLEDSAVYLCASSTDRDTEAFFGQGTRLTVV.

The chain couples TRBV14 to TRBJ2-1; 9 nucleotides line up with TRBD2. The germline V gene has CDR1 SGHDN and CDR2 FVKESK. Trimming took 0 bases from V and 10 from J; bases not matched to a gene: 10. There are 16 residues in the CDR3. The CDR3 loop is CASSQDGGLAAVEQFF. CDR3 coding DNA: TGTGCCAGCAGCCAAGATGGGGGACTAGCAGCGGTCGAGCAGTTCTTC.

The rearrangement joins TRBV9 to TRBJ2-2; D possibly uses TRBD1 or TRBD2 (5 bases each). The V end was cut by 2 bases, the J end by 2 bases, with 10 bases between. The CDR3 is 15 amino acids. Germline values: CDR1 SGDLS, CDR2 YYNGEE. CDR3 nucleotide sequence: TGTGCCAGCAGCGTCGGGACGGTCAACACCGGGGAGCTGTTTTTT. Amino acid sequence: CASSVGTVNTGELFF.

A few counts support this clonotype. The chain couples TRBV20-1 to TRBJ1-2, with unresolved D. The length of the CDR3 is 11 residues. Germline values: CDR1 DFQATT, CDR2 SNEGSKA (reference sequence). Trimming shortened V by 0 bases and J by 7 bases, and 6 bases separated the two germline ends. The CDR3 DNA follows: TGCAGTGCTAGAGATATGGTTGGCTACACCTTC. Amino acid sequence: CSARDMVGYTF.

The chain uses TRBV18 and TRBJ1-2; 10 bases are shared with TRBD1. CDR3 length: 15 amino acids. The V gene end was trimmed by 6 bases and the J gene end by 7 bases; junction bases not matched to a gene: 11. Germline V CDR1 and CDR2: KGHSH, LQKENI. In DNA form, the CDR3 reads TGTGCCAGCTCTCAAGGGACAGGGGATTCAGGTGGCTACACCTTC. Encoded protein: CASSQGTGDSGGYTF.

The CDR3 sequence: CASSPLGVGGDGYTF. CDR3 DNA sequence: TGTGCCAGCTCACCACTAGGAGTCGGCGGGGATGGCTACACCTTC. The chain is built from TRBV18 and TRBJ1-2, with D unclear. This CDR3 region has 15 residues. Trimming pared 1 base from V and 6 bases from J, leaving 15 bases between. Germline V lookup: CDR1 KGHSH, CDR2 LQKENI.

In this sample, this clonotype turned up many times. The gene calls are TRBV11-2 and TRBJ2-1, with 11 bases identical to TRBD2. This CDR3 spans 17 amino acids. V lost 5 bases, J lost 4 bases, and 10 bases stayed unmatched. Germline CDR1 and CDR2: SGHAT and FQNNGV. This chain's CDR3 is CASSPRRGLAAYNEQFF. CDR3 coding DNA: TGTGCCAGCAGCCCCAGGCGGGGACTAGCGGCTTACAATGAGCAGTTCTTC.

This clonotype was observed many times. CDR3 sequence (DNA): TGTGCCAGCTCCGGCTACCAAGAGACCCAGTACTTC. It translates to CASSGYQETQYF. The chain has TRBV2 and TRBJ2-5; D is unclear. The CDR3 spans 12 residues. Germline V gene data show CDR1 as SNHLY and CDR2 as FYNNEI. Trimming left V 8 bases short and J 0 bases short, with 7 bases between.

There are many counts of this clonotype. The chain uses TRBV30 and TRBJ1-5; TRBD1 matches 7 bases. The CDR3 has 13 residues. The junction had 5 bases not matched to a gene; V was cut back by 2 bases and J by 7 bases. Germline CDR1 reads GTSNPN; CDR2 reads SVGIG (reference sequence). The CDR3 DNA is TGTGCCTGGAGTTTCGGCAGGGGGCAGCCCCAGCATTTT. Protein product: CAWSFGRGQPQHF. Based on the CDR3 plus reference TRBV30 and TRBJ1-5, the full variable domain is SQTIHQWPATLVQPVGSPLSLECTVEGTSNPNLYWYRQAAGRGLQLLFYSVGIGQISSEVPQNLSASRPQDRQFILSSKKLLLSDSGFYLCAWSFGRGQPQHFGDGTRLSIL.

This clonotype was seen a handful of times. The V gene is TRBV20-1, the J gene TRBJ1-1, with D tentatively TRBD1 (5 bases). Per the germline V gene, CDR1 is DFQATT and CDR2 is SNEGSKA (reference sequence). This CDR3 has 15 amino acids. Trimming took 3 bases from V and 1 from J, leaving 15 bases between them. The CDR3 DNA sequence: TGCAGTGCTAGTGTCCCGGGGCAGAAGAACACTGAAGCTTTCTTT. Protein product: CSASVPGQKNTEAFF.

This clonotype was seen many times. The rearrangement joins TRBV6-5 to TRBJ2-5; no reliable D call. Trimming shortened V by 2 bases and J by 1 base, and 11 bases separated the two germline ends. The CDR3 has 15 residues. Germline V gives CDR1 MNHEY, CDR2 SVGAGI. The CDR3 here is CASSYRGAFQETQYF. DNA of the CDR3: TGTGCCAGCAGTTACAGAGGAGCCTTCCAAGAGACCCAGTACTTC.

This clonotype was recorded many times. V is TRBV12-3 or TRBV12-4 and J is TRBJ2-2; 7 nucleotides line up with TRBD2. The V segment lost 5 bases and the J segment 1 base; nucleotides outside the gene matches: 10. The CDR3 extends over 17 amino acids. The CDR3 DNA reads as TGTGCCAGCAGTCCGCCCACCGGGACTAAGAACACCGGGGAGCTGTTTTTT. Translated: CASSPPTGTKNTGELFF.

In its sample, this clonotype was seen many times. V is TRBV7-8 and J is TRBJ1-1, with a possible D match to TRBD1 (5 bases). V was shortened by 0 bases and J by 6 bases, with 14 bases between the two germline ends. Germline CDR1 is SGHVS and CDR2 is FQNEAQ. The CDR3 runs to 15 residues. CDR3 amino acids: CASSLADLGTSEAFF. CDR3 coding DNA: TGTGCCAGCAGCTTAGCTGACTTGGGGACCTCTGAAGCTTTCTTT.

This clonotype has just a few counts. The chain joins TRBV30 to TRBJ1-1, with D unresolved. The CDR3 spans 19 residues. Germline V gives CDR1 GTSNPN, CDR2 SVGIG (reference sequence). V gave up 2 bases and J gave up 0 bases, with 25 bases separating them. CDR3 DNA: TGTGCCTGGAGTATACGACGGGGTAACCAAGGGCCAATGAACACTGAAGCTTTCTTT. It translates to CAWSIRRGNQGPMNTEAFF.

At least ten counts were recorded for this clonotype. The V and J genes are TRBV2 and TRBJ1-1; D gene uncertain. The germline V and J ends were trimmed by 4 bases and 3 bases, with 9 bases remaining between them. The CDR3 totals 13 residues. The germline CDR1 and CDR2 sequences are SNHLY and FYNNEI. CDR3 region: CASSGGGYTEAFF. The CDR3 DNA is TGTGCCAGCAGTGGTGGTGGTTACACTGAAGCTTTCTTT.

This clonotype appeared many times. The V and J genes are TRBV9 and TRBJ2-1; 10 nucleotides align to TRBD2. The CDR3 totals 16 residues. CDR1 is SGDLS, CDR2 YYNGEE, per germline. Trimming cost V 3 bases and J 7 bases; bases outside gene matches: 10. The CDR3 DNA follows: TGTGCCAGCAGCGAGAGGCTAGCGGGAGCAGGTAATGAGCAGTTCTTC. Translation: CASSERLAGAGNEQFF.

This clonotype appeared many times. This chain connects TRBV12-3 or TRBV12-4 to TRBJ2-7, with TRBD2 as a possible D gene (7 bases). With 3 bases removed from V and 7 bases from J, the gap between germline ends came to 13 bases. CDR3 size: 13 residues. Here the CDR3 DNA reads TGTGCCAGCAGTTTGGGCGGGGGCTCTGAGCAGTACTTC. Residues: CASSLGGGSEQYF.

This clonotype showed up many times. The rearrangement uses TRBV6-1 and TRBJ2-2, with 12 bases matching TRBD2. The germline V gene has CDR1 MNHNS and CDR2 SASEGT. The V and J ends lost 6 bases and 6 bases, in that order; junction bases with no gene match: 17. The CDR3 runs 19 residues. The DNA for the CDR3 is TGTGCCAGCAGGGGTGGAACATTTCGACTAGCGGGAGTCGCCGGGGAGCTGTTTTTT. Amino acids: CASRGGTFRLAGVAGELFF.

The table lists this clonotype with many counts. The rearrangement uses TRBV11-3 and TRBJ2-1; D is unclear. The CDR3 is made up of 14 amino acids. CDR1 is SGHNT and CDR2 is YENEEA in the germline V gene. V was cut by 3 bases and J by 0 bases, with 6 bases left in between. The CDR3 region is CASSFGRSYNEQFF. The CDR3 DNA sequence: TGTGCCAGCAGCTTCGGTCGCTCCTACAATGAGCAGTTCTTC.

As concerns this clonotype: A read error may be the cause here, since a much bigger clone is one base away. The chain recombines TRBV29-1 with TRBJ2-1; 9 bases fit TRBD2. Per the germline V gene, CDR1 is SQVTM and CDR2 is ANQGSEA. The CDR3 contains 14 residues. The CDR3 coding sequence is TGCACCGTTGAAGGCGGGAGGGTCTTCAATGAGCAGTTCTTC. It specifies CTVEGGRVFNEQFF.